This T cell receptor (beta chain) was observed in a study of T cells in Graves' hyperthyroidism and ophthalmopathy. As for the study in general: The blood sample was taken at first diagnosis, before treatment began. General study findings and limits: In blood, most of the thyroid clonotypes expanded above 0.001 were also present.

This clonotype was recorded many times. The antigen remains unidentified. Pregnant or lactating patients were excluded, as were those with uncontrolled infection or other autoimmune disease. Clinical symptoms, serum thyroxine, TRAb, thyroid ultrasound and orbital computed tomography established diagnosis. V lost 2 bases to trimming and J lost 4 bases, with 8 bases between them. The CDR3 consists of 13 residues. CDR1 and CDR2 (germline): MNHEY, SMNVEV (reference sequence). Amplification of TCR beta CDR3 regions was performed using RNA transcripts as template. First-round RT-PCR targeting the TCR CDR3 was performed with the HTBI primer set. Using its own MiXCR run on the multiplex PCR reads, TCRdb lists one record per CDR3 protein. In the table there are approximately 690,000 distinct CDR3 sequences, around 15% of which are singletons.

The clonotype comes from a woman in her forties or fifties with Graves' ophthalmopathy. What was sequenced was blood. V usage is TRBV27 and J usage is TRBJ1-2, with D possibly TRBD1 on 6 matching bases. The CDR3 spells CASSLQGTYGYTF. The CDR3 nucleotides are TGTGCCAGCAGTTTACAGGGGACCTATGGCTACACCTTC.